The source of this T cell receptor beta chain is a study of T cell repertoires in cytomegalovirus infection. The wider study: CMV infection together with matching HLA type was indicated by public TCR beta signatures.

This clonotype was detected a few times. Antigen: not known. TCRdb called the reads again in MiXCR, with one record for every CDR3 protein. The sample contains under 850,000 distinct CDR3 sequences, approximately 40% of which appear only once. Study observations and caveats: Ex vivo responses were dominated by HLA-C-restricted CMV-specific TCR beta clonotypes. Carriers of CMV and the relevant HLA type were discriminated by public TCR beta frequency.

The CDR3 is 13 amino acids. V was pared by 11 bases and J by 0 bases, with 13 bases between. The receptor comes from a human donor in good health (CMV status not recorded). Some clones in this sample may be carry-over from other donors' samples. The sample was PBMCs. The V gene is TRBV12-3 or TRBV12-4, the J gene TRBJ1-1; no firm D call. CDR3 loop: CAAGFFMNTEAFF. The CDR3 DNA follows: TGTGCCGCGGGGTTTTTCATGAACACTGAAGCTTTCTTT.